Listed below are T cell receptor beta chains from one sample, sequenced in a study of T-cell reconstitution after alpha-beta-depleted transplantation in children. One entry per CDR3 protein, called by TCRdb with MiXCR from the PCR reads. In the table there are hundreds of thousands of distinct CDR3 sequences, over 10% of which are singletons. Sequencing was performed on PBMCs, mostly from graft donor cells, taken 360 days after TCRalphabeta/CD19-depleted stem cell transplant. The receptors originated from a male patient under 18 who had a stem cell transplant for acute myeloid leukemia, so the T cells may come from the graft donor. Each CDR3 is given with its conserved first and last residue. Fields, in order: V gene, J gene, CDR3 protein.

V gene: TRBV5-4; J gene: TRBJ2-7; CDR3 protein: CASSWKDTLSYEQYF
V gene: TRBV7-2; J gene: TRBJ2-6; CDR3 protein: CASSFLMWTGFPSSSGANVLTF
V gene: TRBV28; J gene: TRBJ2-1; CDR3 protein: CASSPGTSGLYNEQFF
V gene: TRBV28; J gene: TRBJ1-5; CDR3 protein: CASSWDRVLHQPQHF
V gene: TRBV6-4; J gene: TRBJ2-1; CDR3 protein: CASAIAGGPLNEQFF
V gene: TRBV12-3/TRBV12-4; J gene: TRBJ2-2; CDR3 protein: CASSFKGLAGPRTGELFF
V gene: TRBV5-1; J gene: TRBJ2-3; CDR3 protein: CASSSTYGLAGPSTDTQYF
V gene: TRBV4-3; J gene: TRBJ2-7; CDR3 protein: CASSQDRVLAGDEQYF
V gene: TRBV27; J gene: TRBJ2-7; CDR3 protein: CASSSGTLVGGEQYF
V gene: TRBV12-3/TRBV12-4; J gene: TRBJ2-1; CDR3 protein: CASSLLVGSYNEQFF
V gene: TRBV20-1; J gene: TRBJ2-7; CDR3 protein: CSARRLAGDYEQYF
V gene: TRBV7-2; J gene: TRBJ2-7; CDR3 protein: CASSPGQGYGYEQYF
V gene: TRBV20-1; J gene: TRBJ1-1; CDR3 protein: CSARWDPPEAFF
V gene: TRBV29-1; J gene: TRBJ2-7; CDR3 protein: CSVECPTGEGRLYEQYF
V gene: TRBV7-2; J gene: TRBJ2-1; CDR3 protein: CASSLGDRTQGEQFF
V gene: TRBV28; J gene: TRBJ2-3; CDR3 protein: CASSGQGPTDTQYF
V gene: TRBV24-1; J gene: TRBJ2-5; CDR3 protein: CATSSGETQYF
V gene: TRBV9; J gene: TRBJ1-2; CDR3 protein: CASSVALVLEGYTF
V gene: TRBV4-3; J gene: TRBJ2-7; CDR3 protein: CASSQTSSWDHEQYF
V gene: TRBV27; J gene: TRBJ2-5; CDR3 protein: CASSSSSSGQETQYF
V gene: TRBV20-1; J gene: TRBJ2-2; CDR3 protein: CSAATPGVVGLAGADGELFF
V gene: TRBV28; J gene: TRBJ2-7; CDR3 protein: CASGGVRREQYF
V gene: TRBV11-2; J gene: TRBJ2-7; CDR3 protein: CASSHSMGGRFKAYEQYF
V gene: TRBV20-1; J gene: TRBJ2-1; CDR3 protein: CSALTGSYNEQFF
V gene: TRBV12-3/TRBV12-4; J gene: TRBJ2-4; CDR3 protein: CASSTSNIQYF
V gene: TRBV20-1; J gene: TRBJ2-7; CDR3 protein: CSARVGRDPFYEQYF
V gene: TRBV4-2; J gene: TRBJ2-5; CDR3 protein: CASSHILAEYQETQYF
V gene: TRBV28; J gene: TRBJ2-3; CDR3 protein: CASPTESGRGSTDTQYF
V gene: TRBV28; J gene: TRBJ1-2; CDR3 protein: CASSSLWDRGRPVGGYTF